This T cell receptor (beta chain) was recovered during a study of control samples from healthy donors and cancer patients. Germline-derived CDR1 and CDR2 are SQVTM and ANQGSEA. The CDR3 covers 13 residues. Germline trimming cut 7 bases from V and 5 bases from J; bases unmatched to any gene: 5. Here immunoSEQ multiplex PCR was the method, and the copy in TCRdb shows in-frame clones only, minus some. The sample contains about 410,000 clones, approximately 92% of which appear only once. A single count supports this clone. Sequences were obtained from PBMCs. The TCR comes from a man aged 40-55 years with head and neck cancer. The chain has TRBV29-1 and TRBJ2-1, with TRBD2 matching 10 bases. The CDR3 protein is CSAPGLANNEQFF. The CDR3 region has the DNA TGCAGCGCCCCGGGACTAGCGAACAATGAGCAGTTCTTC.